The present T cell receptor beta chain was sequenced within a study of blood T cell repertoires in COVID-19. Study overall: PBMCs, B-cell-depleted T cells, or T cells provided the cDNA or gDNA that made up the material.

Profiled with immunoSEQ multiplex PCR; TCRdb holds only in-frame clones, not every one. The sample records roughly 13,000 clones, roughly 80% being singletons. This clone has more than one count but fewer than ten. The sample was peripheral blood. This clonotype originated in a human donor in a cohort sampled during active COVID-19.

This chain's CDR3 is CASSYTGQGSEQYF. CDR3 coding DNA: TGTGCCAGCAGTTACACGGGACAGGGATCCGAGCAGTACTTC. V and J are TRBV6-5 and TRBJ2-7, with 9 bases lining up with TRBD1. The V gene end was trimmed by 2 bases and the J gene end by 6 bases; junction bases not matched to a gene: 5. The CDR3 length is 14 residues. Germline V lookup: CDR1 MNHEY, CDR2 SVGAGI.